This T cell receptor beta chain was sequenced during a study of somatic mutations in cytotoxic T cells in rheumatoid arthritis. Trimming pared 0 bases from V and 8 bases from J, leaving 19 bases between. The length of the CDR3 is 17 residues. The germline gives CDR1 SNHLY, CDR2 FYNNEI. TCRdb's copy holds only in-frame clones and misses some; the assay was immunoSEQ multiplex PCR. This sample yields 2,500 to 3,500 clones, of which around 83% are seen a single time; roughly 12% belongs to the top ten. The receptor was isolated from a woman in her fifties or sixties with rheumatoid arthritis. Sequenced material: CD8+ T cells sorted from blood. The chain recombines TRBV2 with TRBJ1-4, with a tentative D call TRBD1 (5 bases). The CDR3 sequence: CASSEALRGKPNEKLFF. The CDR3 nucleotides are TGTGCCAGCAGTGAAGCGCTTAGGGGCAAGCCGAACGAAAAACTGTTTTTT.